A single sample is the source of the 9 T cell receptor beta chains below, sequenced in a study of T-cell reconstitution after alpha-beta-depleted transplantation in children. For TCRbeta, the library was prepared with unique molecular identifiers. TCRdb reprocessed the PCR reads via MiXCR and lists one record per CDR3 protein. The sample shows more than 75,000 distinct CDR3 sequences, 23% of them seen only once. The source was PBMCs, collected before TCRalphabeta/CD19-depleted stem cell transplant. These TCRs come from a boy aged 2 to 9 with acute lymphoblastic leukemia, due to receive a stem cell transplant.

The chain combines TRBV20-1 with TRBJ2-5, with 8 nucleotides matching TRBD1. The V gene end was trimmed by 3 bases and the J gene end by 5 bases; junction bases not matched to a gene: 8. The CDR3 loop spans 14 amino acids. Per germline, CDR1 DFQATT and CDR2 SNEGSKA (reference sequence). CDR3 sequence reads: CSASPTGAGETQYF. The CDR3 DNA is TGCAGTGCTAGCCCGACAGGGGCGGGGGAGACCCAGTACTTC.

The chain couples TRBV20-1 to TRBJ2-1, with a tentative D call TRBD1 (6 bases). The CDR3 contains 14 residues. Germline V gives CDR1 DFQATT, CDR2 SNEGSKA (reference sequence). V was pared by 4 bases and J by 0 bases, with 10 bases between. CDR3 bases: TGCAGTGCTAAGGGGGAGAGCTCCTACAATGAGCAGTTCTTC. This gives the protein CSAKGESSYNEQFF.

This clonotype was found a few times. V is TRBV6-2 or TRBV6-3 and J is TRBJ1-5; D is unresolved. Germline V lookup: CDR1 MNHEY, CDR2 SVGEGT. V lost 9 bases and J 0 bases, leaving 21 bases between the germline ends. The CDR3 has 17 amino acids. In DNA form, the CDR3 reads TGTGCCAGTACCGGCGGACTCAGTGGGTATAGCAATCAGCCCCAGCATTTT. Its protein is CASTGGLSGYSNQPQHF.

The rearrangement joins TRBV7-2 to TRBJ2-7; the D gene is possibly TRBD1 (5 bases). V shed 4 bases and J shed 7 bases, with 17 bases lying between them. The CDR3 totals 14 residues. Germline V gene lookup returns CDR1 SGHTA and CDR2 FQGNSA. The DNA for the CDR3 is TGTGCCAGCAGCTCAGGGCAGGGCATCTCTGAGCAGTACTTC. Translation gives CASSSGQGISEQYF.

This sequence joins TRBV28 and TRBJ2-1; D possibly corresponds to TRBD2 (6 bases). Trimming took off 6 bases at V and 1 base at J, with 19 bases between the two ends. The CDR3 covers 17 residues. Germline-derived CDR1 and CDR2 are MDHEN and SYDVKM. The CDR3 region is CASSPMGEEGSYNEQFF. As DNA, the CDR3 is TGTGCCAGCAGCCCAATGGGGGAGGAGGGGTCCTACAATGAGCAGTTCTTC.

This clonotype was seen at least ten times. This CDR3 is CASSLPNTGELFF. CDR3 nucleotide sequence: TGTGCCAGCAGCCTTCCGAACACCGGGGAGCTGTTTTTT. This sequence joins TRBV3-1 and TRBJ2-2; D not resolved. This CDR3 has 13 amino acids. Per germline, CDR1 LGHDT and CDR2 YNNKEL (reference sequence). The V gene lost 4 bases and the J gene lost 0 bases, with 3 bases spanning the gap.

V usage is TRBV9 and J usage is TRBJ2-3; D not resolved. This CDR3 comprises 12 residues. Germline CDR1 reads SGDLS; CDR2 reads YYNGEE. Between the trimmed V and J ends, which lost 4 bases and 2 bases, there was a span of 5 bases. The CDR3 region is CASSPNTDTQYF. CDR3 in DNA: TGTGCCAGCAGCCCAAACACAGATACGCAGTATTTT. The entire variable domain, with the rest obtained from reference TRBV9 and TRBJ2-3, is as follows: DSGVTQTPKHLITATGQRVTLRCSPRSGDLSVYWYQQSLDQGLQFLIQYYNGEERAKGNILERFSAQQFPDLHSELNLSSLELGDSALYFCASSPNTDTQYFGPGTRLTVL.

A few counts support this clonotype. The CDR3 loop is CSVRLAGVTYEQYF. In nucleotides, the CDR3 is TGCAGCGTCCGACTAGCGGGAGTAACCTACGAGCAGTACTTC. The chain is built from TRBV29-1 and TRBJ2-7; 12 bases line up with TRBD2. Germline values: CDR1 SQVTM, CDR2 ANQGSEA. Unmatched junction bases numbered 5, after V lost 6 bases and J lost 2 bases. CDR3 size: 14 residues.

CDR3 bases: TGTGCCAGCAGTTCCGGACAGGCGGGCAATCAGCCCCAGCATTTT. Amino acids: CASSSGQAGNQPQHF. This chain joins TRBV28 and TRBJ1-5, with TRBD1 identical over 7 bases. The J segment lost 2 bases and the V segment lost 4 bases, leaving 5 bases of the junction unmatched. CDR3 length equals 15 residues. Germline V gene sequence: CDR1 MDHEN, CDR2 SYDVKM.